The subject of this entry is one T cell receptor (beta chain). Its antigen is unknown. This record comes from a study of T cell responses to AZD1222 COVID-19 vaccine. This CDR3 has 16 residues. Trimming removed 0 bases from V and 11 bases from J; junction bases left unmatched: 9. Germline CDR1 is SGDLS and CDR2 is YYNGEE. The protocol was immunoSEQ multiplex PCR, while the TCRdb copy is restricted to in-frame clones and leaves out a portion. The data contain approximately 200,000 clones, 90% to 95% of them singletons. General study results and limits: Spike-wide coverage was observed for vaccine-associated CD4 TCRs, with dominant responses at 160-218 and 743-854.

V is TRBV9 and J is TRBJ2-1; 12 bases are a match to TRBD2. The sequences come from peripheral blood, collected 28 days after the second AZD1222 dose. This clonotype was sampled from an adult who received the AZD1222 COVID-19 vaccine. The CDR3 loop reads CASSVATTSGSVQQFF. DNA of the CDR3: TGTGCCAGCAGCGTAGCGACGACTAGCGGGAGCGTTCAGCAGTTCTTC.